The source of this TCR beta chain is a study of identical twins. Points from the study as a whole: Among beta out-of-frame sequences, excess sharing between twins appeared weaker.

After template switching added a universal primer site, the resulting cDNA carried unique molecular identifiers. TCRdb re-called the 5' RACE reads with MiXCR, one entry per CDR3 protein. The table lists around 480,000 distinct CDR3 sequences, roughly an eighth of them singletons. Ten or more counts support this clonotype. Antigen unknown. The data were also submitted as part of a second study, on yellow fever vaccine responses in identical twins.

This clonotype originated in a woman aged 18-29 years in good health. What was sequenced was CD4+ T cells sorted from blood.

The CDR3 DNA reads TGTGCTGGGTCGCGAGGGGCCTCCACCGGGGAGCTGTTTTTT. Its protein product is CAGSRGASTGELFF. The V call is TRBV12-3 or TRBV12-4, the J call TRBJ2-2, with D perhaps given as TRBD1 or TRBD2 (5 bases each). The CDR3 contains 14 residues.